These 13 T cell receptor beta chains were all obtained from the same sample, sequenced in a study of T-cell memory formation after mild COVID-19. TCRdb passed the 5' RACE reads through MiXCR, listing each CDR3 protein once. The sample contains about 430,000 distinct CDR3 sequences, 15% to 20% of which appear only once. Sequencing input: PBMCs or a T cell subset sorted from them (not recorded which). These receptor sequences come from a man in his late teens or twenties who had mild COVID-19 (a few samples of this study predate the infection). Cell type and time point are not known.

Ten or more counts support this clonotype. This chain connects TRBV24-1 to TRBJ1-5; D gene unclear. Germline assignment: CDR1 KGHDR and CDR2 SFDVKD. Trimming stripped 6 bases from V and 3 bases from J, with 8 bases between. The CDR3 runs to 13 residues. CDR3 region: CATSWADNQPQHF. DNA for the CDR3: TGTGCCACCAGTTGGGCAGACAATCAGCCCCAGCATTTT.

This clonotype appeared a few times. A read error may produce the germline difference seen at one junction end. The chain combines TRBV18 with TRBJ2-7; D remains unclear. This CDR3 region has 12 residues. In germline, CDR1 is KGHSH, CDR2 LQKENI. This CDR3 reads CASSSPENEQYF. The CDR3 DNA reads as TGTGCCAGCTCATCACCGGAAAACGAGCAGTACTTC. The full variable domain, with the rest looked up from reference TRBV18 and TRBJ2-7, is NAGVMQNPRHLVRRRGQEARLRCSPMKGHSHVYWYRQLPEEGLKFMVYLQKENIIDESGMPKERFSAEFPKEGPSILRIQQVVRGDSAAYFCASSSPENEQYFGPGTRLTVT.

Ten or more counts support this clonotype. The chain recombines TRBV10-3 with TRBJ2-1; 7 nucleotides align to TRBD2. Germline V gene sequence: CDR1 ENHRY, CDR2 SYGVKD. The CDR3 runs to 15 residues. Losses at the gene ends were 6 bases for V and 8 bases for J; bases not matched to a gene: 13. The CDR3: CAISPGGAGGDEQFF. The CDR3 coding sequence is TGTGCCATCAGCCCGGGGGGAGCGGGTGGGGATGAGCAGTTCTTC.

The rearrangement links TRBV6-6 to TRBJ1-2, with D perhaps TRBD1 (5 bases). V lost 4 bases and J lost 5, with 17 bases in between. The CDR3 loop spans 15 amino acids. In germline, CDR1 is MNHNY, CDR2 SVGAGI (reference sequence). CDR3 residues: CASSLRGRNIYGYTF. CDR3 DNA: TGTGCCAGCAGTTTAAGGGGCCGAAACATATATGGCTACACCTTC.

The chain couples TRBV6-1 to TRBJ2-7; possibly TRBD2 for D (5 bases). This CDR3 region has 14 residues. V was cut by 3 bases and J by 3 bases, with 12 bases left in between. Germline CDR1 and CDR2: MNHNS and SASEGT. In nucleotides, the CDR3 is TGTGCCAGCAGTGATTCGGACTCAGTCTACGAGCAGTACGTC. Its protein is CASSDSDSVYEQYV.

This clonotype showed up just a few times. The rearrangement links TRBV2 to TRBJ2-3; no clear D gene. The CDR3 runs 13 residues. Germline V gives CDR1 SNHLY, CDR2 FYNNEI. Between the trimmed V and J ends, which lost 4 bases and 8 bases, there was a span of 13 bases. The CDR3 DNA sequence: TGTGCCAGCAGTGGGGATACTATTGCTACGCAGTATTTT. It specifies CASSGDTIATQYF.

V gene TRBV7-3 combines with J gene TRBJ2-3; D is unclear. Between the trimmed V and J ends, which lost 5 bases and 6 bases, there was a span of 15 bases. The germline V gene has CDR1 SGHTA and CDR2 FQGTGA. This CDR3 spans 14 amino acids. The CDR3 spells CASSPGPNGDTQYF. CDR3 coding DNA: TGTGCCAGCAGCCCCGGACCGAATGGGGATACGCAGTATTTT.

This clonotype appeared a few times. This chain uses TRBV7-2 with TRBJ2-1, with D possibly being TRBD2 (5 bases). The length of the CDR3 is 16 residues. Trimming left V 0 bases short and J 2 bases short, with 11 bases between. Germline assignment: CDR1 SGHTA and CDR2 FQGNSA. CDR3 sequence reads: CASSLAQAGAYNEQFF. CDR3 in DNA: TGTGCCAGCAGCTTAGCGCAGGCGGGTGCCTACAATGAGCAGTTCTTC.

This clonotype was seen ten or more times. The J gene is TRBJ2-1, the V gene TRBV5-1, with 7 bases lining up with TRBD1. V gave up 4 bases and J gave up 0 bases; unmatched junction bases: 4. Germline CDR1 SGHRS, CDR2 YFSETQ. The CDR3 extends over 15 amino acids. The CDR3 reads CASSGGQSSYNEQFF. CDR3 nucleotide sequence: TGCGCCAGCAGCGGGGGACAGAGCTCCTACAATGAGCAGTTCTTC. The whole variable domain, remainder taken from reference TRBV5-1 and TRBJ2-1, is KAGVTQTPRYLIKTRGQQVTLSCSPISGHRSVSWYQQTPGQGLQFLFEYFSETQRNKGNFPGRFSGRQFSNSRSEMNVSTLELGDSALYLCASSGGQSSYNEQFFGPGTRLTVL.

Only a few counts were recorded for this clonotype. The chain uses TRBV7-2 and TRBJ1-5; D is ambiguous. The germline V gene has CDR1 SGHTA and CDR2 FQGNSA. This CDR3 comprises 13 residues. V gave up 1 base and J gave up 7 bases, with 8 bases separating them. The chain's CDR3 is CASSLEEGQPQHF. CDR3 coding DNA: TGTGCCAGCAGCTTAGAGGAGGGACAGCCCCAGCATTTT.

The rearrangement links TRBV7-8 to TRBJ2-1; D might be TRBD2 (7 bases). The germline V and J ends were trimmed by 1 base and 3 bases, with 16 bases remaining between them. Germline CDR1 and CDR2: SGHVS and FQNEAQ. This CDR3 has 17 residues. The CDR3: CASSLGGAGAYYNEQFF. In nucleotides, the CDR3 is TGTGCCAGCAGCTTAGGCGGCGCGGGGGCTTACTACAATGAGCAGTTCTTC. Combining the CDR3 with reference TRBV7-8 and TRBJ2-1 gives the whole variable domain GAGVSQSPRYKVAKRGQDVALRCDPISGHVSLFWYQQALGQGPEFLTYFQNEAQLDKSGLPSDRFFAERPEGSVSTLKIQRTQQEDSAVYLCASSLGGAGAYYNEQFFGPGTRLTVL.

CDR3 amino acids: CSARDRGTGLSPLHF. CDR3 DNA sequence: TGCAGTGCTAGAGATAGGGGGACAGGGCTCTCACCCCTCCACTTT. The chain has TRBV20-1 and TRBJ1-6; 9 bases fit TRBD1. This CDR3 region has 15 residues. Trimming at V came to 0 bases and at J to 10 bases, leaving 7 bases not matched to a gene. The germline gives CDR1 DFQATT, CDR2 SNEGSKA (reference sequence).

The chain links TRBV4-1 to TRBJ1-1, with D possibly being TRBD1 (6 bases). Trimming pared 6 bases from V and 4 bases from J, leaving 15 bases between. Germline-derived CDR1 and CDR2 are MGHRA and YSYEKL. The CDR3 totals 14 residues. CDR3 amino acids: CASRQGLGVTEAFF. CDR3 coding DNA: TGCGCCAGCAGACAGGGCTTGGGCGTCACTGAAGCTTTCTTT.